This T cell receptor beta chain comes out of a study of blood T cells in healthy people across ages. The table lists this clonotype with many counts. Next came a second PCR, run for about 7 to 12 cycles, which used a sample-barcoded 5' primer along with a J-beta primer mix. One entry per CDR3 protein results from TCRdb running MiXCR on the 5' RACE reads. The sample lists approximately 690,000 distinct CDR3 sequences; 35% to 50% were seen once. Each donor had around 9.2 milliliters of peripheral blood drawn. This CDR3 contains 17 residues. The ends were cut back, 7 bases at V and 2 bases at J, with 23 bases in the middle. CDR1 MNHEY and CDR2 SVGEGT come from the germline V gene.

Sequencing was performed on blood. The rearrangement links TRBV6-2 or TRBV6-3 to TRBJ2-5; unclear D gene. This clonotype originated in a man older than 75 in good health. CDR3 region: CASTAGVGGGPQETQYF. The CDR3 DNA follows: TGTGCCAGCACCGCAGGAGTTGGTGGCGGCCCACAAGAGACCCAGTACTTC.